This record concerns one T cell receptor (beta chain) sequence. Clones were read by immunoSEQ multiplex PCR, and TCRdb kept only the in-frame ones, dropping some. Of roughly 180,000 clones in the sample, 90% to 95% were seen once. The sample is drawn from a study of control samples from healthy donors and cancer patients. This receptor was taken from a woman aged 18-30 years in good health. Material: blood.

Here the CDR3 reads CASSWSFTRELFF. The CDR3 coding sequence is TGTGCCAGCAGTTGGAGTTTTACCCGGGAGCTGTTTTTT. The chain couples TRBV12-3 or TRBV12-4 to TRBJ2-2; the D is unclear. V lost 4 bases and J 9 bases, leaving 12 bases between the germline ends. The CDR3 extends over 13 amino acids.